This TCR beta chain was profiled in a study of CD8 T cells in ankylosing spondylitis. The sample holds many counts of this clonotype. Its antigen is as yet unknown. Overall study findings and caveats: Within ankylosing spondylitis blood, a TCR beta motif made up of eight or nine highly homologous variants appeared to be characteristic. Disease-associated clonotypes exhibited CD8+ identity and were relatively infrequent in peripheral blood. Matched ankylosing spondylitis synovial fluid reportedly contained a significantly enriched population of disease-linked clones.

Trimming pared 4 bases from V and 4 bases from J, leaving 5 bases between. This CDR3 is built from 11 residues. CDR1 and CDR2 from the germline V gene are WNHNN and SYGVQD (reference sequence). Generation of TCR beta libraries employed quantitative 5'-RACE incorporating molecular barcodes. One entry per CDR3 protein results from TCRdb running MiXCR on the 5' RACE reads. Found here are roughly 130,000 distinct CDR3 sequences, roughly 13% of them singletons; the top ten hold about 2.7%. The TCR was taken from a female donor with ankylosing spondylitis or in good health (not recorded which). Material for sequencing was blood, either unsorted or a sorted T cell fraction (not recorded which). This chain links TRBV10-1 with TRBJ2-7; no firm D call. CDR3 nucleotide sequence: TGCGCCAGCAGTGGGCTATACGAGCAGTACTTC. Encoded protein: CASSGLYEQYF.